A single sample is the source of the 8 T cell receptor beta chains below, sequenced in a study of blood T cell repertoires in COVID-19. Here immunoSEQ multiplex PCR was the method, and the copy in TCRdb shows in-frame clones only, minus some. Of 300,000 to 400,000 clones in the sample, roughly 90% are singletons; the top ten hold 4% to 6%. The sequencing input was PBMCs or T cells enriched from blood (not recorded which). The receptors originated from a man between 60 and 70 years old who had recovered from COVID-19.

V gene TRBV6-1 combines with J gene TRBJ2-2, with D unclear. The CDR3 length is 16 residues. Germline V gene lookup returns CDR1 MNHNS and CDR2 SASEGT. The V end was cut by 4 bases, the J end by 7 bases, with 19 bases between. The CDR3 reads CASSVLYRSPVGELFF. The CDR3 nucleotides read TGTGCCAGCAGTGTCTTGTACCGGTCCCCGGTCGGGGAGCTGTTTTTT.

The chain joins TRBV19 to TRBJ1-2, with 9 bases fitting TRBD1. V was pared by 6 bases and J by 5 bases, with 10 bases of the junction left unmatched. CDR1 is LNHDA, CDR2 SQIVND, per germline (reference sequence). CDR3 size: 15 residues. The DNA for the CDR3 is TGTGCCAGTAGGCTGCCGGGACAGGGAGGTTATGGCTACACCTTC. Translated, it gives CASRLPGQGGYGYTF.

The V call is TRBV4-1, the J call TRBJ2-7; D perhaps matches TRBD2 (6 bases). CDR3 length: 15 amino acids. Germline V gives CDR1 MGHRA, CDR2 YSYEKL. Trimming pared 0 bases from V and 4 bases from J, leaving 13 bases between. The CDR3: CASSQDPGLGYEQYF. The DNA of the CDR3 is TGCGCCAGCAGCCAAGATCCGGGACTCGGGTACGAGCAGTACTTC.

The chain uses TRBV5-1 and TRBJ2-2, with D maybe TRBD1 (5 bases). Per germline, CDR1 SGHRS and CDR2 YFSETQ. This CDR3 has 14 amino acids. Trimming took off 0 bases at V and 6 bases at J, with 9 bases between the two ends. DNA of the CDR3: TGCGCCAGCAGCTTGGTAACCAGGGCCGGGGAGCTGTTTTTT. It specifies CASSLVTRAGELFF.

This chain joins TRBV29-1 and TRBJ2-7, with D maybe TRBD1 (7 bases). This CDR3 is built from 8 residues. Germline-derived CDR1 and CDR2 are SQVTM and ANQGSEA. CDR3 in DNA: TGCAGCGGACAGGGACGGGAGGTC. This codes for CSGQGREV.

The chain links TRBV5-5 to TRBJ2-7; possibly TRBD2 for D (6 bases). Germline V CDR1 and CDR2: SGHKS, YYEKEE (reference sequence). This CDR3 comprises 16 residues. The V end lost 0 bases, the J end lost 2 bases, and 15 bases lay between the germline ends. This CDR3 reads CASSLVGTVGTYEQYF. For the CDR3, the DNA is TGTGCCAGCAGCTTGGTAGGGACTGTAGGTACCTACGAGCAGTACTTC. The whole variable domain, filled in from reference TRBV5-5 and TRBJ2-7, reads DAGVTQSPTHLIKTRGQQVTLRCSPISGHKSVSWYQQVLGQGPQFIFQYYEKEERGRGNFPDRFSARQFPNYSSELNVNALLLGDSALYLCASSLVGTVGTYEQYFGPGTRLTVT.

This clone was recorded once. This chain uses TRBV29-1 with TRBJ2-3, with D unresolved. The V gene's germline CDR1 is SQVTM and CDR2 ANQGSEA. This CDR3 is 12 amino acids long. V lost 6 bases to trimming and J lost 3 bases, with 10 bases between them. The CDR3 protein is CSVGAGTDTQYF. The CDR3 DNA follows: TGCAGCGTCGGAGCTGGGACAGATACGCAGTATTTT.

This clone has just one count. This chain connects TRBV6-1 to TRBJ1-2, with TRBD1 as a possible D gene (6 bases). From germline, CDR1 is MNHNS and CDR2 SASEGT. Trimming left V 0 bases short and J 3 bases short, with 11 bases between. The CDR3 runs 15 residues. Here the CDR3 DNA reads TGTGCCAGCAGTGAAGCGCGACCAGGGGACTATGGCTACACCTTC. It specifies CASSEARPGDYGYTF.